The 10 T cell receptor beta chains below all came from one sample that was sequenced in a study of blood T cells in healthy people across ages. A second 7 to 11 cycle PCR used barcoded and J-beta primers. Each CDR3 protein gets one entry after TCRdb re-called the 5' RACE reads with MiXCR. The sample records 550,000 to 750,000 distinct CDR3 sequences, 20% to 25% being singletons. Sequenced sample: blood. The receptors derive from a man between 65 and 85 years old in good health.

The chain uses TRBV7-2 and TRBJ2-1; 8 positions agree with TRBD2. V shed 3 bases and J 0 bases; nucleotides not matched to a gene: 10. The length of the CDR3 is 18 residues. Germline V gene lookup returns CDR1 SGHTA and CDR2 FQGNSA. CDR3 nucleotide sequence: TGTGCCAGCAGCTTTAGTAGCGGGATCCGCAGCTCCTACAATGAGCAGTTCTTC. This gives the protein CASSFSSGIRSSYNEQFF.

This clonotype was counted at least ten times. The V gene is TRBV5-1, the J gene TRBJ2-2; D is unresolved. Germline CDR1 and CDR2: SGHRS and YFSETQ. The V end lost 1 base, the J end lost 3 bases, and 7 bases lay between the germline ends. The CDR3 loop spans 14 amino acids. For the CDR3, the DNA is TGCGCCAGCAGCTTGCAGGCCGACACCGGGGAGCTGTTTTTT. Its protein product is CASSLQADTGELFF.

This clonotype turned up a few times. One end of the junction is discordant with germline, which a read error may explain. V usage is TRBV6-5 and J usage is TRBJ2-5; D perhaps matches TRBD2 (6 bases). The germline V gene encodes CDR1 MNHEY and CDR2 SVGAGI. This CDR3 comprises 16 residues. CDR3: CASSYSWGDAQETQHF. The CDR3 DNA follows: TGTGCCAGCAGTTACTCGTGGGGGGACGCCCAAGAGACCCAGCACTTC.

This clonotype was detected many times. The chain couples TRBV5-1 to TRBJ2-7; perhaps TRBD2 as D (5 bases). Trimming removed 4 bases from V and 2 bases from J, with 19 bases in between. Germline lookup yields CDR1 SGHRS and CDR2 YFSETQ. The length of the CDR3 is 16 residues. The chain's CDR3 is CASSPFERRLTYEQYF. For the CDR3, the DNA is TGCGCCAGCAGCCCCTTTGAACGGAGACTAACCTACGAGCAGTACTTC.

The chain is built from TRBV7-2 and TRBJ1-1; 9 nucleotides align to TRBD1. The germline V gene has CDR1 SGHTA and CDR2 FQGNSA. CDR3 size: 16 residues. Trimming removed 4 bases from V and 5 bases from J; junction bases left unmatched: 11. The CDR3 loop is CASSSRQGVGGTEAFF. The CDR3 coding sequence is TGTGCCAGCAGCTCTAGACAGGGGGTCGGCGGGACTGAAGCTTTCTTT.

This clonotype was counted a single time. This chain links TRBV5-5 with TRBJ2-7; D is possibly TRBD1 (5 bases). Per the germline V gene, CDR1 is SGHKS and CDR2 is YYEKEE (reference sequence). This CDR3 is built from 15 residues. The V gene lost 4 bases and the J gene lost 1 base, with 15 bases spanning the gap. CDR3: CASSVGAGLSYEQYF. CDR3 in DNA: TGTGCCAGCAGCGTTGGGGCAGGTCTATCCTACGAGCAGTACTTC. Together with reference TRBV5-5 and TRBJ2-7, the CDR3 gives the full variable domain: DAGVTQSPTHLIKTRGQQVTLRCSPISGHKSVSWYQQVLGQGPQFIFQYYEKEERGRGNFPDRFSARQFPNYSSELNVNALLLGDSALYLCASSVGAGLSYEQYFGPGTRLTVT.

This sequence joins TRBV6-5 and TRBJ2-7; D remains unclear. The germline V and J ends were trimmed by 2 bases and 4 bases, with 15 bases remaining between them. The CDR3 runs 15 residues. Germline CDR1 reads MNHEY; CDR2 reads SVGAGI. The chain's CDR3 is CASSYHSRASYEQYF. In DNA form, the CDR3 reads TGTGCCAGCAGTTACCACTCCCGGGCCAGTTACGAGCAGTACTTC.

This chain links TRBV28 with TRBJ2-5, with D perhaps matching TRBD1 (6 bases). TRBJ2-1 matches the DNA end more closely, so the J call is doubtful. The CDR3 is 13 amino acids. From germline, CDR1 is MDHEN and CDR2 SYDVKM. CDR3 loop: CASSPRTDNEQFF. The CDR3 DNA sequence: TGTGCCAGCAGCCCTAGGACAGACAATGAGCAGTTCTTC.

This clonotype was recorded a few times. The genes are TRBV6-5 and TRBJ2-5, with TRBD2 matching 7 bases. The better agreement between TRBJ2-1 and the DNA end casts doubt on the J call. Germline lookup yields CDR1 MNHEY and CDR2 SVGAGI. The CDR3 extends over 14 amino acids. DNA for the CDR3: TGTGCCAGCAGTTACGGGGGAGGGACTATAGGGCAGTTCTTC. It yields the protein CASSYGGGTIGQFF.

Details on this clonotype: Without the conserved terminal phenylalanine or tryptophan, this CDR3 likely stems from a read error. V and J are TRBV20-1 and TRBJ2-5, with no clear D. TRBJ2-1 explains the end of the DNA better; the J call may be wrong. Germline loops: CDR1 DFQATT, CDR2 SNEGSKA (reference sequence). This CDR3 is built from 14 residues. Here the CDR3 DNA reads TGCAGTGCTAGAGATGGCCTAGATAGGGATGAGCAGTTCTTA. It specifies CSARDGLDRDEQFL.